A few counts support the clone carrying this TCR beta chain. TCRdb reprocessed the RT-PCR reads via MiXCR and lists one record per CDR3 protein. Found here are around 700,000 distinct CDR3 sequences, approximately 15% of them singletons; the top ten hold about 3.6%. The CDR3 covers 15 residues. V was shortened by 4 bases and J by 3 bases, with 13 bases between the two germline ends. CDR1 SGDLS and CDR2 YYNGEE come from the germline V gene. This chain links TRBV9 with TRBJ2-2, with a tentative D call TRBD1 (5 bases). What was sequenced was memory CD4+ T cells from blood. The receptor comes from a female donor in good health, serving as a healthy control. The CDR3 loop reads CASSPTPRDTGELFF. CDR3 sequence (DNA): TGTGCCAGCAGCCCCACTCCCAGGGACACCGGGGAGCTGTTTTTT. The full variable domain, with the rest looked up from reference TRBV9 and TRBJ2-2, is DSGVTQTPKHLITATGQRVTLRCSPRSGDLSVYWYQQSLDQGLQFLIQYYNGEERAKGNILERFSAQQFPDLHSELNLSSLELGDSALYFCASSPTPRDTGELFFGEGSRLTVL.